This paragraph covers one TCR beta chain sequence. This clone came up once. It lacks a known antigen. No much larger clone exists at a distance of one base, and base qualities are not known. Using the deep immunoSEQ assay, TCR CDR3 regions were amplified from genomic DNA by multiplex PCR. Genomic DNA extracted from each cell subset was distributed evenly over all wells of several immunoSEQ 96-well plates, and each plate served as one replicate. Each replicate PCR for sorted subsets received approximately 200 ng genomic DNA, equal to about 30,000 T cell genomes. Purified libraries were measured with a Qubit 3.0 fluorometer, size-checked on a Bioanalyzer 2100, and measured again with the KAPA Library Quantification kit. Each immunoSEQ 96-well plate was sequenced on its own single-read 150-cycle Illumina NextSeq 550 flow cell. The authors processed their data as follows. Because only junctional sequences without quality scores were contained in the immunoSEQ output, filtering matching that applied to full-length reads could not be performed. Sequences were annotated with PyIR, a Python wrapper for IgBLAST v1.9, and V/J genes and CDR3 were assigned using IMGT germline references. Reads with weak V/J assignments (E-value above 1e-6), missing CDR3, stop codons, out-of-frame junctions, or ambiguous translated residues were removed. A V3J clonotype was defined by an identical inferred V gene, J gene, and CDR3 amino acid sequence. To compute the percentage overlap between repertoires, the number of shared unique clonotypes was divided by the size of the smaller repertoire. Three approaches were used to assess repertoire richness: RTK rarefaction, the Chao1 estimator, and Recon v2.1 estimates of unobserved clonotypes. OLGA was used to compute generation probabilities for all TCRbeta clonotypes that the gDNA method yielded from a handful of donors. TCRdb carries this immuneACCESS record with in-frame sequences only. Its versions omit some clonotypes, under half of them owing to an unresolved V gene in the studies checked, with the rest unexplained. V, J and clone size reflect that table, while D and trimming were determined from the DNA. This sample holds under 2.5 million clones; about 90% were observed only once. The top ten hold around 0.4% of the sample.

This sample is part of a study of shared clonotypes between healthy human individuals (dated by TCRdb to the early 2020s). With respect to the entire study: The cohort included three men and a couple of women between 18 and 49 years of age. For each donor, three plates each were used for CD4 naive and CD4 memory, two plates were used for CD8 naive, and one plate was used for CD8 memory. Between about 0.94 and 8.9 billion PBMCs per donor were obtained by leukapheresis. To increase sequencing depth and limit assay-specific biases, TCR repertoire library preparation and sequencing were carried out by different laboratories using diverse techniques. To estimate repertoire size and how much clonotypes are shared between individuals, the study performed deep sequencing of blood TCR repertoires from roughly five healthy adults.

The germline V end is reduced by 5 bases and the J end by 4 bases; junction bases left unmatched: 8. CDR1 and CDR2 are read off the germline V gene as SGHTA and FQGNSA. The CDR3 numbers 17 residues from cysteine through phenylalanine. The DNA shown is the 51-base CDR3, in frame from base 1. Study-level results and caveats: Larger estimated clonotype richness was generally found for naive subsets than for memory subsets. Compared with non-shared clonotypes, clonotypes shared by all four sorted-subset donors had higher generation probabilities. Sampling was restricted to blood, and TCR repertoires in tissues likely differ from the TCR repertoires found in blood. The small number of donors limited the genetic and exposure-history diversity represented. When several donors were compared, the shared fraction of clonotypes was about 5.5% for naive CD4, about 4% for naive CD8, about 2.5% for memory CD4, and 0.35% to 0.5% for memory CD8. Rarefaction of sorted-subset datasets indicated incomplete sequencing despite the large sequencing depth. Pairwise subsampling indicated that sequencing depth was expected to affect the degree of clonotype sharing among donors.

Donors were healthy HIV-negative adults with no recently reported acute infections or vaccinations. Only Caucasian adults living in Nashville, Tennessee, USA were represented among the donors. CD4+ T cells were enriched by magnetic negative selection, after which naive cells were positively selected on CD45RA and the negative fraction was taken as the memory subset. Blood was obtained by leukapheresis, after which PBMCs were separated by Ficoll-Histopaque density gradient centrifugation and cryopreserved in liquid nitrogen vapor phase. Analytical flow cytometry was used to check the purity and quantity of each magnetically sorted T cell population. Genomic DNA was isolated from each sorted fraction and quantified by UV absorbance on a Nanodrop 2000c.

This sequence uses TRBV7-2 and TRBJ1-4, with 12 middle bases fitting TRBD1. What was sequenced was naive CD4+ T cells from PBMCs. The sample's cell subset or site, from its label and the paper: CD45RA+ positively selected. This sequence was found in a man aged 18 to 30 in good health. Some clones in this sample may be carry-over from other donors' samples. Read as DNA, the sequence is TGTGCCAGCAGCAGACCCGGGACAGGGGGCCGTAATGAAAAACTGTTTTTT. It is translated as CASSRPGTGGRNEKLFF.